Listed below are T cell receptor beta chains from one sample, sequenced in a study of T cell repertoires in cytomegalovirus infection. TCRdb processed the reads anew with MiXCR; each CDR3 protein has one entry. The sample lists 110,000 or so distinct CDR3 sequences; around 31% were seen once. These receptors' antigens are unknown. The specimen comprised CD8+ T cells from cultured PBMCs, sampled from culture after CMV antigen stimulation. The receptors shown here come from a human donor in good health (CMV status not recorded). Some clones in this sample may be carry-over from other donors' samples. CDR3s include the opening cysteine and the closing phenylalanine or tryptophan. The order of the fields is clone size, D gene, J gene, CDR3 length, V gene, CDR3 DNA, CDR3 protein. D genes are given only for firm matches. Size values are once, few and many counts, or a class for expanded clones, and some rows have none.

size: once; D: NA; J: TRBJ2-1; length: 11; V: TRBV5-1; DNA: TGCGCCAGCAGCTTGATGGGACAGCAGTTCTTC; CDR3: CASSLMGQQFF
size: many; D: TRBD1; J: TRBJ1-1; length: 14; V: TRBV5-1; DNA: TGCGCCAGCAGCTTGGGACAGGGAGAAACTGAAGCTTTCTTT; CDR3: CASSLGQGETEAFF
size: NA; D: NA; J: TRBJ2-1; length: 17; V: TRBV20-1; DNA: TGCAGTGCTAGCCAGGGTGAGGCCCTTTTCCCTTACAATGAGCAGTTCTTC; CDR3: CSASQGEALFPYNEQFF
size: NA; D: NA; J: TRBJ2-1; length: 16; V: TRBV10-3; DNA: TGTGCCATCATGGTAATGGCAGGGGAATTCTACAATGAGCAGTTCTTC; CDR3: CAIMVMAGEFYNEQFF
size: few; D: NA; J: TRBJ1-6; length: 13; V: TRBV6-5; DNA: TGTGCCAGCAGTTATGGGCAGGGCAGACCCCTCCACTTT; CDR3: CASSYGQGRPLHF
size: few; D: TRBD2; J: TRBJ2-1; length: 15; V: TRBV7-4; DNA: TGTGCCAGCAGCCCCGGACTAGCGGGGGGTGGTGAGCAGTTCTTC; CDR3: CASSPGLAGGGEQFF
size: many; D: TRBD2; J: TRBJ2-5; length: 14; V: TRBV4-2; DNA: TGTGCCAGCAGCCAAGATCTTCTAGCGGGGATCCAGTACTTC; CDR3: CASSQDLLAGIQYF
size: few; D: NA; J: TRBJ1-4; length: 15; V: TRBV12-3/TRBV12-4; DNA: TGTGCCAGCACCCTAAGGGGGACAACTAATGAAAAACTGTTTTTT; CDR3: CASTLRGTTNEKLFF
size: NA; D: NA; J: TRBJ2-2; length: 16; V: TRBV19; DNA: TGTGCCAGTAGTTCGGGACCGTGGAGGGTAACCGGGGAGCTGTTTTTT; CDR3: CASSSGPWRVTGELFF
size: NA; D: TRBD1; J: TRBJ1-6; length: 14; V: TRBV6-5; DNA: TGTGCCAGCACATACAGGGGCCAGAATTCACCCCTCCACTTT; CDR3: CASTYRGQNSPLHF
size: few; D: NA; J: TRBJ2-5; length: 13; V: TRBV7-8; DNA: TGTGCCAGCAGCTTAGAGAGGGAAGAGACCCAGTACTTC; CDR3: CASSLEREETQYF
size: NA; D: NA; J: TRBJ2-3; length: 15; V: TRBV6-6; DNA: TGTGCCAGCAGTTACTCACGGCAGGGTTTTGATACGCAGTATTTT; CDR3: CASSYSRQGFDTQYF
size: NA; D: TRBD1; J: TRBJ2-6; length: 14; V: TRBV7-6; DNA: TGTGCCAGTCAGGGGGCATCTGGGGCCAACGTCCTGACTTTC; CDR3: CASQGASGANVLTF
size: NA; D: NA; J: TRBJ1-1; length: 15; V: TRBV12-3/TRBV12-4; DNA: TGTGCCAGCGGCCTTTGGCGGGTTATATTCGCTGAAGCTTTCTTT; CDR3: CASGLWRVIFAEAFF
size: NA; D: NA; J: TRBJ1-5; length: 13; V: TRBV10-3; DNA: TGTGCCATCAGTGAAGGCAGGGATCAGCCCCAGCATTTT; CDR3: CAISEGRDQPQHF
size: few; D: NA; J: TRBJ1-6; length: 15; V: TRBV27; DNA: TGTGCCAGCAAAGGCGGAAGCTCCTATAATTCACCCCTCCACTTT; CDR3: CASKGGSSYNSPLHF
size: many; D: NA; J: TRBJ1-5; length: 14; V: TRBV5-6; DNA: TGTGCCAGCAGCCACGGACAGTCGGGTCAGCCCCAGCATTTT; CDR3: CASSHGQSGQPQHF
size: NA; D: NA; J: TRBJ2-7; length: 12; V: TRBV28; DNA: TGTGCCAGCAGTTTTCGGGGAAACGAGCAGTACTTC; CDR3: CASSFRGNEQYF
size: NA; D: NA; J: TRBJ2-3; length: 16; V: TRBV12-3/TRBV12-4; DNA: TGTGCCAGCAGTCCTGGCCTCGCGCCTAGCACAGATACGCAGTATTTT; CDR3: CASSPGLAPSTDTQYF
size: many; D: TRBD1; J: TRBJ2-1; length: 16; V: TRBV6-2/TRBV6-3; DNA: TGTGCCAGCGTTTCCTCGGGACAGGGAGTCTACAATGAGCAGTTCTTC; CDR3: CASVSSGQGVYNEQFF
size: NA; D: TRBD1; J: TRBJ2-7; length: 15; V: TRBV7-9; DNA: TGTGCCAGCAGCCCGCGGACAGGGAAACCCTACGAGCAGTACTTC; CDR3: CASSPRTGKPYEQYF
size: NA; D: TRBD1; J: TRBJ1-2; length: 15; V: TRBV12-5; DNA: TGTGCTAGTGGTTTGTCACAGGGGGCCCACTATGGCTACACCTTC; CDR3: CASGLSQGAHYGYTF
size: NA; D: TRBD1; J: TRBJ1-1; length: 15; V: TRBV7-3; DNA: TGTGCCAGCAGCTTAGAATACGGCAGGGGGCTTGAAGCTTTCTTT; CDR3: CASSLEYGRGLEAFF
size: once; D: NA; J: TRBJ1-2; length: 11; V: TRBV29-1; DNA: TGCAGCGTTGAAGATAGGAGGGGCTACACCTTC; CDR3: CSVEDRRGYTF
size: few; D: NA; J: TRBJ1-2; length: 13; V: TRBV5-6; DNA: TGTGCCAGCGATAGGACGGGAAACTATGGCTACACCTTC; CDR3: CASDRTGNYGYTF
size: few; D: TRBD1; J: TRBJ1-2; length: 15; V: TRBV7-9; DNA: TGTGCCAGCAGACAACGACAGGGGGCGGACTATGGCTACACCTTC; CDR3: CASRQRQGADYGYTF
size: few; D: NA; J: TRBJ2-1; length: 11; V: TRBV5-8; DNA: TGTGCCAGCGGAGAGTACAATGAGCAGTTCTTC; CDR3: CASGEYNEQFF
size: few; D: TRBD2; J: TRBJ2-3; length: 17; V: TRBV19; DNA: TGTGCCAGTAGTAAGCGGGGGGGCCGTTCGAGCACAGATACGCAGTATTTT; CDR3: CASSKRGGRSSTDTQYF
size: NA; D: TRBD1; J: TRBJ1-2; length: 15; V: TRBV6-6; DNA: TGTGCCAGCACCGAAACCGGGACAGGGATCTATGGCTACACCTTC; CDR3: CASTETGTGIYGYTF
size: few; D: NA; J: TRBJ1-2; length: 16; V: TRBV28; DNA: TGTGCCAGCAGTGGCGGGACCTCACCTCTTAGCTATGGCTACACCTTC; CDR3: CASSGGTSPLSYGYTF
size: NA; D: NA; J: TRBJ2-1; length: 15; V: TRBV7-6; DNA: TGTGCCAGCAGCCAACCGGGGTCACAAATCGATGAGCAGTTCTTC; CDR3: CASSQPGSQIDEQFF
size: NA; D: NA; J: TRBJ2-7; length: 14; V: TRBV11-1; DNA: TGTGCCAGCAGCTCGGACATCCTTCTGTACGAGCAGTACTTC; CDR3: CASSSDILLYEQYF
size: NA; D: NA; J: TRBJ2-1; length: 15; V: TRBV6-2/TRBV6-3; DNA: TGTGCCAGCAGCGAAAGTGATGGGGTTTACAATGAGCAGTTCTTC; CDR3: CASSESDGVYNEQFF
size: NA; D: NA; J: TRBJ2-2; length: 19; V: TRBV15; DNA: TGTGCCACCAGCAGATTTCTTTCCGCAGGGCATCTGAACACCGGGGAGCTGTTTTTT; CDR3: CATSRFLSAGHLNTGELFF
size: NA; D: NA; J: TRBJ2-1; length: 14; V: TRBV6-5; DNA: TGTGCCAGCAGTTACGGGGACCGAGGGCATGAGCAGTTCTTC; CDR3: CASSYGDRGHEQFF
size: NA; D: NA; J: TRBJ2-2; length: 13; V: TRBV27; DNA: TGTGCCAGCAGTTGGGATGCAGCCGGGGAGCTGTTTTTT; CDR3: CASSWDAAGELFF
size: few; D: NA; J: TRBJ2-1; length: 15; V: TRBV11-1; DNA: TGTGCCAGCAGCTTAGAATTCGGACTTGGCAATGAGCAGTTCTTC; CDR3: CASSLEFGLGNEQFF
size: few; D: NA; J: TRBJ1-2; length: 14; V: TRBV2; DNA: TGTGCCAGCAGTGAAGAGGGGCCGTGGTATGGCTACACCTTC; CDR3: CASSEEGPWYGYTF
size: few; D: TRBD1; J: TRBJ2-7; length: 15; V: TRBV18; DNA: TGTGCCAGCTCACCCTCGGCAGGGGGTTCCCGGGAGCAGTACTTC; CDR3: CASSPSAGGSREQYF
size: few; D: TRBD2; J: TRBJ2-3; length: 16; V: TRBV2; DNA: TGTGCCAGCAGTGAACTAGCGGGGGCAAGCACAGATACGCAGTATTTT; CDR3: CASSELAGASTDTQYF
size: NA; D: NA; J: TRBJ1-5; length: 12; V: TRBV12-3/TRBV12-4; DNA: TGTGCCAGCAGTTTAGGGAGTCAGCCCCAGCATTTT; CDR3: CASSLGSQPQHF
size: NA; D: NA; J: TRBJ1-2; length: 16; V: TRBV7-2; DNA: TGTGCCAACAGCTTAGCGTTATGGGTGGAGAATTCTGGCTACACCTTC; CDR3: CANSLALWVENSGYTF
size: many; D: NA; J: TRBJ2-1; length: 16; V: TRBV4-1; DNA: TGCGCCAGCAGCCAAGGCGAGGGGAGCTCCTACAATGAGCAGTTCTTC; CDR3: CASSQGEGSSYNEQFF
size: many; D: NA; J: TRBJ1-5; length: 15; V: TRBV6-1; DNA: TGTGCCAGCAGTGATCCGGGGGATCGCAATCAGCCCCAGCATTTT; CDR3: CASSDPGDRNQPQHF
size: NA; D: NA; J: TRBJ2-7; length: 13; V: TRBV28; DNA: TGTGCCAGCAGCCTCTATGAGGGCTACGAGCAGTACTTC; CDR3: CASSLYEGYEQYF
size: once; D: NA; J: TRBJ2-1; length: 16; V: TRBV11-2; DNA: TGTGCCAGCAGCCCCGCTCGGGTGGGTCCTAACAATGAGCAGTTCTTC; CDR3: CASSPARVGPNNEQFF
size: NA; D: TRBD1; J: TRBJ1-5; length: 15; V: TRBV7-4; DNA: TGTGCCAGCAGCTTAGGGGACAGGGGAAATCAGCCCCAGCATTTT; CDR3: CASSLGDRGNQPQHF
size: few; D: NA; J: TRBJ1-2; length: 12; V: TRBV28; DNA: TGTGCCAGCAGTTTAGAGTCCTATGGCTACACCTTC; CDR3: CASSLESYGYTF
size: NA; D: TRBD1; J: TRBJ1-4; length: 16; V: TRBV19; DNA: TGTGCCAGTGGGGACAGGGGTATCCGGTTTTATGAAAAACTGTTTTTT; CDR3: CASGDRGIRFYEKLFF
size: many; D: NA; J: TRBJ1-1; length: 13; V: TRBV7-6; DNA: TGTGCCAGCATCCCGTCCGGGGGCACTGAAGCTTTCTTT; CDR3: CASIPSGGTEAFF